The rows below give T cell receptor beta chains drawn from one sample of a study of lymphopenia after photon versus proton radiotherapy. Method: immunoSEQ multiplex PCR; TCRdb's copy keeps in-frame clones and lacks some. The table shows 50,000 to 65,000 clones, with approximately 86% occurring only once. Sequenced material: peripheral blood, taken from a patient treated with proton-based radiotherapy. The receptor set was obtained from a man older than 75 with esophageal cancer. CDR3s include the opening cysteine and the closing phenylalanine or tryptophan. The order of the fields is J gene, V gene, D gene, clone size, CDR3 protein, CDR3 DNA. D genes are given only for firm matches. Clone size is given for some rows only: seen once, a few or many times, or a class if the clone is expanded.

>TRBJ2-7|TRBV11-2|.|.
CASSLGTSGGEQYF
TGTGCCAGCAGCTTAGGGACGTCTGGTGGGGAGCAGTACTTC
>TRBJ2-7|TRBV20-1|.|.
CSASTGAEQYF
TGCAGTGCAAGCACGGGGGCGGAGCAGTACTTC
>TRBJ2-1|TRBV30|.|.
CAWSLGESYNEQFF
TGTGCCTGGAGTCTAGGAGAATCCTACAATGAGCAGTTCTTC
>TRBJ1-6|TRBV7-9|.|.
CASSPDRPKFYNSPLHF
TGTGCCAGCAGCCCCGACAGACCTAAATTCTATAATTCACCCCTCCACTTT
>TRBJ1-4|TRBV4-1|TRBD1|.
CASSQLTGPNEKLFF
TGCGCCAGCAGCCAACTGACAGGGCCTAATGAAAAACTGTTTTTT
>TRBJ2-7|TRBV27|.|.
CASSSPRGDTWGEQYF
TGTGCCAGCAGTTCGCCCAGGGGCGACACTTGGGGCGAGCAGTACTTC
>TRBJ2-1|TRBV27|.|.
CASSLWGDSNEQFF
TGTGCCAGCAGTTTATGGGGTGACAGCAATGAGCAGTTCTTC
>TRBJ2-5|TRBV5-4|TRBD2|.
CASRRSGGYQETQYF
TGTGCCAGCAGACGTAGCGGGGGGTACCAAGAGACCCAGTACTTC
>TRBJ2-7|TRBV4-3|TRBD2|.
CASSHNLAGPYEQYF
TGCGCCAGCAGCCACAACCTAGCGGGGCCCTACGAGCAGTACTTC
>TRBJ1-4|TRBV18|.|once
CASSPPSASTNEKLFF
TGTGCCAGCTCACCACCGTCCGCCTCGACTAATGAAAAACTGTTTTTT
>TRBJ2-7|TRBV6-5|TRBD2|once
CASSFPSGRKVF
TGTGCCAGCAGTTTCCCGAGCGGGAGGAAGGTCTTC
>TRBJ2-4|TRBV5-8|.|.
CASSLTPNSKNIQYF
TGTGCCAGCAGCTTAACACCAAACTCCAAAAACATTCAGTACTTC
>TRBJ2-3|TRBV12-5|TRBD2|.
CASGLASLAGADTQYF
TGTGCTAGTGGTTTGGCCTCACTAGCGGGGGCAGATACGCAGTATTTT
>TRBJ1-3|TRBV19|.|.
CASSGHFSSGNTIYF
TGTGCCAGTAGTGGACACTTTAGCTCTGGAAACACCATATATTTT
>TRBJ2-1|TRBV6-6|.|few
CASSSLGYNEQFF
TGTGCCAGCAGCTCCCTGGGCTATAATGAGCAGTTCTTC
>TRBJ2-7|TRBV7-2|TRBD2|.
CASSFTGTNAAYEQYF
TGTGCCAGCAGCTTCACCGGGACTAACGCCGCCTACGAGCAGTACTTC
>TRBJ2-5|TRBV2|.|.
CASSGGATSIQETQYF
TGTGCCAGCAGTGGGGGGGCCACCTCAATACAAGAGACCCAGTACTTC
>TRBJ2-7|TRBV5-4|.|.
CASSPRTAVPYEQYF
TGTGCCAGCAGCCCTAGGACGGCGGTCCCCTACGAGCAGTACTTC
>TRBJ2-2|TRBV10-1|.|once
CASSEGAGWNTGELFF
TGCGCCAGCAGTGAAGGGGCGGGATGGAACACCGGGGAGCTGTTTTTT
>TRBJ2-3|TRBV6-5|TRBD1|.
CASSSGGVIDTQYF
TGTGCCAGCAGTTCAGGGGGCGTAATAGATACGCAGTATTTT
>TRBJ2-3|TRBV5-1|TRBD2|.
CASSLTTSGSVGTDTQYF
TGCGCCAGCAGCTTGACTACTAGCGGGAGTGTTGGCACAGATACGCAGTATTTT
>TRBJ2-1|TRBV27|.|.
CASRNPGVVQFF
TGTGCCAGCAGGAACCCGGGAGTGGTGCAGTTCTTC
>TRBJ2-7|TRBV27|.|.
CASSYGVLYEQYF
TGTGCCAGCAGTTATGGGGTTCTCTACGAGCAGTACTTC
>TRBJ1-2|TRBV7-2|.|.
CASSFFGTTYGYTF
TGTGCCAGCAGCTTTTTCGGGACAACCTATGGCTACACCTTC